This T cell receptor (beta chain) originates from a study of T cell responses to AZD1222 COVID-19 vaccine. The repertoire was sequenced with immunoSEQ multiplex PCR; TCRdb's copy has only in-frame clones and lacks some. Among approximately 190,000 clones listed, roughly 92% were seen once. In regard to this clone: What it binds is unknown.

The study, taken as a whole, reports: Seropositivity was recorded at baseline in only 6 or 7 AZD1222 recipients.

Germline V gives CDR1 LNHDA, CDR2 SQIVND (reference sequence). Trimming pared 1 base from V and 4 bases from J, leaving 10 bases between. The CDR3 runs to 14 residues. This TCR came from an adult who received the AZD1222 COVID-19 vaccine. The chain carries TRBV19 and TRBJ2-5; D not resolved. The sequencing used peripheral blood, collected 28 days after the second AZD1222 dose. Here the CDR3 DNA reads TGTGCCAGTAGTATAGGGAATAGAGGAGAGACCCAGTACTTC. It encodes CASSIGNRGETQYF. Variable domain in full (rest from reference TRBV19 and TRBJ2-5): DGGITQSPKYLFRKEGQNVTLSCEQNLNHDAMYWYRQDPGQGLRLIYYSQIVNDFQKGDIAEGYSVSREKKESFPLTVTSAQKNPTAFYLCASSIGNRGETQYFGPGTRLLVL.